This T cell receptor beta chain was documented in a study of T cell repertoires in cytomegalovirus infection. General study findings and limits: Within the response measured ex vivo, HLA-C-restricted CMV-specific TCR beta clonotypes were dominant.

TCRdb redid the calling of the reads with MiXCR, one entry per CDR3 protein. The table lists around 360,000 distinct CDR3 sequences, about 35% of them singletons. A note on this clonotype: Its antigen is still unknown.

Sample: cultured PBMCs, taken from culture after CMV antigen stimulation. The sequence came from a human donor in good health (CMV status not recorded). Some clones in this sample may be carry-over from other donors' samples.

CDR3 residues: CASSNPLGTQYF. The DNA for the CDR3 is TGTGCCAGCAGCAACCCGCTAGGGACCCAGTACTTC. This rearrangement joins TRBV11-2 to TRBJ2-5; D remains unclear. The CDR3 is 12 residues long. From germline, CDR1 is SGHAT and CDR2 FQNNGV. V shed 5 bases and J shed 7 bases, with 11 bases lying between them. The full variable domain, in which reference TRBV11-2 and TRBJ2-5 provide the parts outside the CDR3, is EAGVAQSPRYKIIEKRQSVAFWCNPISGHATLYWYQQILGQGPKLLIQFQNNGVVDDSQLPKDRFSAERLKGVDSTLKIQPAKLEDSAVYLCASSNPLGTQYFGPGTRLLVL.